The 25 T cell receptor beta chains listed next were all sequenced from one sample in a study of spatial heterogeneity in lung cancer. Points from the study as a whole: Expanded intratumoral alpha and beta TCR counts tracked tumor mutation counts.

Their antigens remain unidentified. Stated time point: sample taken at primary tumor resection. TCRdb reanalysed the 5' RACE reads using MiXCR and keeps one entry per CDR3 protein. The repertoire holds nearly 25,000 distinct CDR3 sequences, with 8% to 10% as singletons. Sequences were derived from lung tumor tissue, sampled at surgery. Source of these receptors: a male donor with early-stage non-small cell lung cancer.

This clonotype was found a few times. The V call is TRBV7-2, the J call TRBJ2-7; the D call may be TRBD1 or TRBD2 (5 bases each). The CDR3 runs 13 residues. The V end lost 5 bases, the J end lost 3 bases, and 11 bases lay between the germline ends. CDR1 and CDR2 from the germline V gene are SGHTA and FQGNSA. The DNA for the CDR3 is TGTGCCAGCAGCCGACAGACTAACTACGAGCAGTACTTC. Translation gives CASSRQTNYEQYF.

The rearrangement joins TRBV7-8 to TRBJ1-4; possibly TRBD1 for D (5 bases). Germline V gene data show CDR1 as SGHVS and CDR2 as FQNEAQ. This CDR3 is built from 17 residues. V lost 5 bases and J lost 1, with 17 bases in between. CDR3 residues: CASSPLRAGLTNEKLFF. Written as DNA, the CDR3 is TGTGCCAGCAGCCCCCTCAGGGCAGGGCTAACTAATGAAAAACTGTTTTTT.

As to this clonotype: This may stem from a read error, because a much larger clone lies one nucleotide away. This chain links TRBV20-1 with TRBJ2-1; D not certain. Germline values: CDR1 DFQATT, CDR2 SNEGSKA (reference sequence). The V gene lost 0 bases and the J gene lost 4 bases, with 10 bases spanning the gap. The CDR3 extends over 14 amino acids. The CDR3 is CSARDRALYNEQFF. CDR3 DNA sequence: TGCAGTGCTAGAGATAGGGCACTTTACAATGAGCAGTTCTTC.

This clonotype showed up many times. The rearrangement uses TRBV6-2 or TRBV6-3 and TRBJ1-2; no clear D. This CDR3 has 14 amino acids. Germline-derived CDR1 and CDR2 are MNHEY and SVGEGT. The germline V and J ends were trimmed by 0 bases and 5 bases, with 10 bases remaining between them. The CDR3 sequence is CASSYSSAIYGYTF. CDR3 DNA sequence: TGTGCCAGCAGTTACTCTTCAGCAATTTATGGCTACACCTTC.

This clonotype was picked up many times. The chain recombines TRBV7-6 with TRBJ2-1; a weak D match, TRBD2 (6 bases). This CDR3 contains 12 residues. Germline CDR1 and CDR2: SGHVS and FNYEAQ. V dropped 3 bases and J dropped 7 bases, with 7 bases sitting between them. The CDR3 DNA reads as TGTGCCAGCAGCTTCAGCGGGAATGAGCAGTTCTTC. Its protein product is CASSFSGNEQFF. The complete variable domain, with remaining parts taken from reference TRBV7-6 and TRBJ2-1, reads GAGVSQSPRYKVTKRGQDVALRCDPISGHVSLYWYRQALGQGPEFLTYFNYEAQQDKSGLPNDRFSAERPEGSISTLTIQRTEQRDSAMYRCASSFSGNEQFFGPGTRLTVL.

The rearrangement uses TRBV12-3 or TRBV12-4 and TRBJ2-2; no definite D call. Trimming cost V 6 bases and J 5 bases, with 10 bases left between them. CDR3 length equals 13 residues. The CDR3: CASRLVPTGELFF. The CDR3, as DNA: TGTGCCAGCAGACTTGTCCCGACCGGGGAGCTGTTTTTT.

This chain links TRBV27 with TRBJ2-7; no definite D call. In germline, CDR1 is MNHEY, CDR2 SMNVEV (reference sequence). Trimming cost V 2 bases and J 5 bases, with 13 bases left between them. CDR3 size: 14 residues. CDR3: CASSLRIRRDEQYF. CDR3 nucleotides: TGTGCCAGCAGTTTAAGGATACGTCGTGACGAGCAGTACTTC.

The rearrangement links TRBV19 to TRBJ2-7; 9 bases align to TRBD1. J lost 0 bases, V lost 6 bases, and 9 bases had no gene match. Germline V gene data show CDR1 as LNHDA and CDR2 as SQIVND (reference sequence). CDR3 size: 16 residues. The CDR3: CASSVLGTGSSYEQYF. DNA of the CDR3: TGTGCCAGTAGCGTACTTGGGACAGGGAGCTCCTACGAGCAGTACTTC. The whole variable domain, filled in from reference TRBV19 and TRBJ2-7, reads DGGITQSPKYLFRKEGQNVTLSCEQNLNHDAMYWYRQDPGQGLRLIYYSQIVNDFQKGDIAEGYSVSREKKESFPLTVTSAQKNPTAFYLCASSVLGTGSSYEQYFGPGTRLTVT.

At least ten counts were recorded for this clonotype. This chain uses TRBV6-6 with TRBJ2-5, with D perhaps TRBD2 (6 bases). The CDR3 sequence is 13 residues long. V shed 4 bases and J shed 7 bases, with 13 bases lying between them. Germline CDR1 is MNHNY and CDR2 is SVGAGI (reference sequence). The CDR3 nucleotides read TGTGCCAGCAGTTCCCGGGAGCTCGGGACCCAGTACTTC. Residues: CASSSRELGTQYF.

This clonotype was found a few times. The genes are TRBV19 and TRBJ2-2; D not certain. V lost 5 bases and J 1 base, leaving 8 bases between the germline ends. Per germline, CDR1 LNHDA and CDR2 SQIVND (reference sequence). The CDR3 totals 14 residues. Here the CDR3 DNA reads TGTGCCAGTAGTCAGCAGATGAACACCGGGGAGCTGTTTTTT. It translates to CASSQQMNTGELFF.

This clonotype was counted many times. The V gene is TRBV6-5, the J gene TRBJ2-5; no reliable D call. The CDR3 totals 12 residues. Per the germline V gene, CDR1 is MNHEY and CDR2 is SVGAGI. V gave up 7 bases and J gave up 5 bases, with 11 bases separating them. CDR3 DNA sequence: TGTGCCAGCACCTCCTCCGGGGAGACCCAGTACTTC. The encoded protein is CASTSSGETQYF.

With respect to this clonotype: Since a much larger clone is just one base distant, this may be a read error. V gene TRBV5-1 combines with J gene TRBJ2-3; no clear D. The CDR3 is 8 residues long. Per germline, CDR1 SGHRS and CDR2 YFSETQ. The CDR3 reads CESGLLYF. CDR3 DNA: TGCGAAAGTGGTCTTCTGTATTTT.

There are many counts of this clonotype. The rearrangement joins TRBV7-2 to TRBJ2-3; tentative D call: TRBD2 (6 bases). Trimming took 1 base from V and 3 from J, leaving 11 bases between them. There are 15 residues in the CDR3. The germline V gene has CDR1 SGHTA and CDR2 FQGNSA. The chain's CDR3 is CASSLVGGWTDTQYF. The CDR3 coding sequence is TGTGCCAGCAGCTTAGTCGGAGGGTGGACAGATACGCAGTATTTT.

The rearrangement links TRBV20-1 to TRBJ2-1; D is undetermined. Germline V gene lookup returns CDR1 DFQATT and CDR2 SNEGSKA (reference sequence). The V and J ends lost 6 bases and 3 bases respectively, with 15 bases between them. The CDR3 is 14 residues long. The CDR3 sequence: CSAPDPPVYNEQFF. The CDR3 DNA is TGCAGTGCACCAGACCCCCCGGTCTACAATGAGCAGTTCTTC.

The rearrangement links TRBV28 to TRBJ2-1; TRBD1 agrees at 11 bases. J lost 6 bases, V lost 11 bases, and 9 bases had no gene match. CDR3 length equals 14 residues. CDR1 MDHEN and CDR2 SYDVKM come from the germline V gene. The CDR3 nucleotides read TGTGCCGCAGGAGGACAGGGGGCCCCCAATGAGCAGTTCTTC. It yields the protein CAAGGQGAPNEQFF.

This clonotype counts as medium-sized. This chain uses TRBV2 with TRBJ2-5; D remains ambiguous. The V end lost 7 bases, the J end lost 0 bases, and 3 bases lay between the germline ends. From germline, CDR1 is SNHLY and CDR2 FYNNEI. The CDR3 is 11 amino acids. The CDR3 nucleotides read TGTGCCAGCATGTACCAAGAGACCCAGTACTTC. It codes for CASMYQETQYF.

The chain is built from TRBV19 and TRBJ1-1; 7 bases are shared with TRBD1. V was pared by 7 bases and J by 6 bases, with 8 bases of the junction left unmatched. The germline V gene has CDR1 LNHDA and CDR2 SQIVND (reference sequence). The CDR3 spans 13 residues. CDR3 nucleotide sequence: TGTGCCAGTACCCGGGACAGCCCCTCTGAAGCTTTCTTT. Protein sequence: CASTRDSPSEAFF.

This clonotype was seen at least ten times. This chain connects TRBV3-1 to TRBJ2-7, with D possibly TRBD1 on 6 matching bases. CDR1 LGHDT and CDR2 YNNKEL come from the germline V gene (reference sequence). Trimming took 2 bases from V and 2 from J, leaving 10 bases between them. The CDR3 covers 14 residues. As DNA, the CDR3 is TGTGCCAGCAGCCAACGCAGGGGCGCCTACGAGCAGTACTTC. Protein: CASSQRRGAYEQYF.

This clonotype was seen a few times. V usage is TRBV2 and J usage is TRBJ1-2, with D perhaps matching TRBD1 (5 bases). The V and J ends lost 4 bases and 8 bases respectively, with 11 bases between them. This CDR3 is built from 12 residues. Germline V gene data show CDR1 as SNHLY and CDR2 as FYNNEI. The CDR3 region is CASSGPGPGYTF. DNA for the CDR3: TGTGCCAGCAGTGGGCCGGGGCCCGGCTACACCTTC. The full variable domain, with the rest looked up from reference TRBV2 and TRBJ1-2, is EPEVTQTPSHQVTQMGQEVILRCVPISNHLYFYWYRQILGQKVEFLVSFYNNEISEKSEIFDDQFSVERPDGSNFTLKIRSTKLEDSAMYFCASSGPGPGYTFGSGTRLTVV.

This clonotype was detected only a few times. The CDR3 bases are TGTGCCAGCAGTTTATGGACTAGCGGGAGTGGGGAAGATACGCAGTATTTT. Translation gives CASSLWTSGSGEDTQYF. The rearrangement joins TRBV28 to TRBJ2-3; the match to TRBD2 covers 12 bases. Germline V gene data show CDR1 as MDHEN and CDR2 as SYDVKM. This CDR3 comprises 17 residues. The V and J ends lost 0 bases and 5 bases, in that order; junction bases with no gene match: 6.

This clonotype showed up many times. The chain couples TRBV7-9 to TRBJ2-5; D unclear. The CDR3 spans 11 residues. V was cut by 2 bases and J by 3 bases, with 1 base left in between. Germline V gene sequence: CDR1 SEHNR, CDR2 FQNEAQ (reference sequence). CDR3 sequence reads: CASSLKETQYF. In nucleotides, the CDR3 is TGTGCCAGCAGCTTAAAAGAGACCCAGTACTTC.

This clonotype was detected many times. The V call is TRBV6-5, the J call TRBJ1-1; D perhaps matches TRBD1 (6 bases). CDR3 length: 13 residues. V lost 7 bases and J lost 1, with 10 bases in between. CDR1 MNHEY and CDR2 SVGAGI come from the germline V gene. The CDR3 spells CASKQGQNTEAFF. CDR3 nucleotide sequence: TGTGCCAGCAAACAGGGACAGAACACTGAAGCTTTCTTT.

This chain connects TRBV6-1 to TRBJ1-5; D is perhaps TRBD1 (6 bases). V was pared by 8 bases and J by 6 bases, with 14 bases between. This CDR3 is built from 13 residues. From germline, CDR1 is MNHNS and CDR2 SASEGT. The CDR3 region is CASGEGEGQPQHF. CDR3 nucleotide sequence: TGTGCCAGCGGGGAGGGGGAGGGTCAGCCCCAGCATTTT.

This clonotype was recorded many times. The J gene is TRBJ1-1, the V gene TRBV6-5; D is unresolved. The CDR3 consists of 15 residues. Trimming shortened V by 0 bases and J by 1 base, and 9 bases separated the two germline ends. CDR1 and CDR2 (germline): MNHEY, SVGAGI. Here the CDR3 DNA reads TGTGCCAGCAGTTACTCGATAGCTCGGAACACTGAAGCTTTCTTT. It yields the protein CASSYSIARNTEAFF.

Ten or more counts support this clonotype. The chain uses TRBV28 and TRBJ1-2; tentatively, D is TRBD1 (5 bases). Germline CDR1 MDHEN, CDR2 SYDVKM. Trimming left V 7 bases short and J 4 bases short, with 19 bases between. The CDR3 is 15 residues long. The CDR3 DNA reads as TGTGCCAGCATGTCGGGAATTGGGGCTAGCTATGGCTACACCTTC. Translated: CASMSGIGASYGYTF.